Each of the 5 T cell receptor beta chains below was sequenced from the same sample in a study of T-cell memory formation after mild COVID-19 (dated by TCRdb to the early 2020s). Library prep was done by 5' RACE. TCRdb records Illumina NovaSeq 6000 as the sequencer. TCRdb trimmed the raw reads at Q25, called clones with MiXCR and kept productive beta chains. All rows with the same CDR3 protein become a single entry with the most common DNA and genes. This sample is represented by around 400,000 distinct CDR3 sequences; 24% of them were singletons. Of the sample, roughly 8.9% is held by the ten largest clones. The specimen was PBMCs or a T cell subset sorted from them (not recorded which). The source of these receptors is an adult woman who had mild COVID-19 (a few samples of this study predate the infection). The sample titles of this study are shuffled in the database, so cell type and time point are left out; the donor was told from shared clones.

The chain has TRBV9 and TRBJ2-7; 9 bases match TRBD1. This CDR3 has 15 amino acids. Germline CDR1 is SGDLS and CDR2 is YYNGEE. J was trimmed by 3 bases and V by 2 bases; bases with no gene match: 6. The CDR3 loop reads CASSVETGGGYEQYF. The CDR3 DNA reads TGTGCCAGCAGCGTTGAAACAGGGGGCGGCTACGAGCAGTACTTC.

This clonotype was counted a few times. This chain joins TRBV5-1 and TRBJ2-1; maybe TRBD1 (5 bases). This CDR3 contains 14 residues. Per the germline V gene, CDR1 is SGHRS and CDR2 is YFSETQ. Trimming took 3 bases from V and 8 from J, leaving 15 bases between them. The CDR3 spells CASSYRVSRDEQFF. In nucleotides, the CDR3 is TGCGCCAGCAGCTATAGAGTTTCCAGGGATGAGCAGTTCTTC.

This clonotype was picked up a small number of times. The gene calls are TRBV7-9 and TRBJ2-7; D is undetermined. CDR3 length: 12 residues. V shed 1 base and J shed 6 bases, with 7 bases lying between them. CDR1 is SEHNR and CDR2 is FQNEAQ in the germline V gene (reference sequence). The CDR3 sequence is CASSLVTAEQYF. CDR3 DNA sequence: TGTGCCAGCAGCTTAGTGACGGCCGAGCAGTACTTC.

The rearrangement links TRBV14 to TRBJ1-4, with D uncertain. V was cut by 0 bases and J by 0 bases, with 8 bases left in between. There are 16 residues in the CDR3. Germline lookup yields CDR1 SGHDN and CDR2 FVKESK. The CDR3, as DNA: TGTGCCAGCAGCCAAGAGGACCATCCAACTAATGAAAAACTGTTTTTT. Residues: CASSQEDHPTNEKLFF.

This clonotype was seen a few times. The rearrangement joins TRBV11-1 to TRBJ1-1, with D unclear. Trimming took off 5 bases at V and 0 bases at J, with 13 bases between the two ends. Germline V gene lookup returns CDR1 SGHAT and CDR2 FQDESV (reference sequence). The CDR3 is made up of 15 amino acids. The CDR3 DNA reads TGTGCCAGCAGCCCGAGGATACAGCTGAACACTGAAGCTTTCTTT. Its protein is CASSPRIQLNTEAFF. Variable domain in full (rest from reference TRBV11-1 and TRBJ1-1): EAEVAQSPRYKITEKSQAVAFWCDPISGHATLYWYRQILGQGPELLVQFQDESVVDDSQLPKDRFSAERLKGVDSTLKIQPAELGDSAMYLCASSPRIQLNTEAFFGQGTRLTVV.